Reported below is one TCR beta chain. As yet, its antigen is unknown. This sample stems from a study of vaccination effects on CD4 cells after COVID-19. Culturing for around 10 days preceded CD4+ T cell isolation. Repertoires were generated with immunoSEQ multiplex PCR, while TCRdb's copy carries only in-frame clones and drops some. The repertoire holds 30,000 to 40,000 clones, with 82% as singletons. This TCR came from a human donor who received a COVID-19 vaccine. Source: CD4+ T cells from PBMCs cultured without peptide, taken before COVID-19 vaccination.

The CDR3, as DNA: TGTGCCAGCAGCCTACAGGGGCACGGGAAAGGCGGGGAGCTGTTTTTT. This codes for CASSLQGHGKGGELFF. The chain employs TRBV5-4 and TRBJ2-2; 7 nucleotides match TRBD1. The V and J ends lost 4 bases and 7 bases, in that order; junction bases with no gene match: 13. This CDR3 comprises 16 residues. From germline, CDR1 is SGHNT and CDR2 YYREEE (reference sequence).